The entry below describes one T cell receptor beta chain. The sample comes from a study of T cells in Graves' hyperthyroidism and ophthalmopathy. Authors of the study amplified TCR beta CDR3 regions from RNA transcripts. The primer set for the first-round RT-PCR of the TCR CDR3 was HTBI. Each CDR3 protein gets one entry after TCRdb re-called the multiplex PCR reads with MiXCR. The table lists about 330,000 distinct CDR3 sequences, roughly an eighth of them singletons. This CDR3 contains 16 residues. CDR1 is SGHNT and CDR2 is YYREEE in the germline V gene (reference sequence). V was cut by 0 bases and J by 3 bases, with 16 bases left in between.

The rearrangement links TRBV5-4 to TRBJ2-7; D perhaps matches TRBD2 (7 bases). The TCR originated in a middle-aged woman with Graves' ophthalmopathy. The sequenced sample was blood. In nucleotides, the CDR3 is TGTGCCAGCAGCTTGGCGGGTGGGGGGGCCTTCTACGAGCAGTACTTC. It codes for CASSLAGGGAFYEQYF.